This T cell receptor beta chain emerged from a study of T cells in Graves' hyperthyroidism and ophthalmopathy. Study context: Peripheral blood draws took place at initial diagnosis, ahead of any treatment.

Study-wide results and limits: Stable hyperthyroidism was told apart from ophthalmopathy by a model built on 13 V-J features.

PBMCs were derived from about 10 ml fresh peripheral blood. Researchers amplified the TCR beta CDR3 regions from RNA transcripts. With the HTBI primer set, the TCR CDR3 went through a first round of RT-PCR. MiXCR was run by TCRdb on the multiplex PCR reads, yielding one entry per CDR3 protein. This sample has under 500,000 distinct CDR3 sequences, with about an eighth found just once. This clonotype was counted ten times or more. The antigen remains unidentified. This sequence was found in a man aged 50 to 60 with Graves' ophthalmopathy. Sample: blood.

CDR3 residues: CASGRVNYYEQYF. The DNA of the CDR3 is TGTGCCAGCGGGAGGGTCAACTACTACGAGCAGTACTTC. The chain uses TRBV6-2 or TRBV6-3 and TRBJ2-7; TRBD2 matches at 7 bases. The CDR3 contains 13 residues. J gave up 3 bases and V 8 bases, and 7 bases lay outside the gene matches. Per germline, CDR1 MNHEY and CDR2 SVGEGT.